This T cell receptor beta chain was observed in a study of blood T cell repertoires in COVID-19 (TCRdb year 2020). Study-wide context: Collaborator samples came from the United States, Italy and Spain and covered acute and convalescent phases of COVID-19. The material from the prospective study consisted of cDNA or gDNA derived from T cells, B-cell-depleted T cells, or PBMCs. Subjects who had been exposed to COVID-19, were actively infected with it, or had recovered from it provided the deeply sampled blood TCRbeta repertoires that made up the dataset. The repertoires were released in a freely available public database intended as a resource for research on the immune response to SARS-CoV-2. Samples were obtained from the ongoing ImmuneRACE study (first 160 participants) and from some 1,200 subjects provided by 6 global collaborators. The sample metadata nearly always contained a de-identified subject ID, COVID-19 status, age in years and sex. Where available, HLA class I and class II types were obtained from metadata supplied by the sample provider rather than from assay-based typing. What the study reported, not specific to this receptor: How much clinical and demographic metadata was included differed by source and by participant, and the metadata was provided uncurated.

Via the germline V gene, CDR1 is LGHNA and CDR2 YSLEER. Including cysteine and phenylalanine, the CDR3 has 15 amino acids. Only CDR3 DNA remains: 45 bases, in frame from the first base. V is clipped by 0 bases and J by 0 bases, and the sequence between their germline boundaries is 9 bases long. This clone was found a few times. Its cognate antigen has yet to be identified. It has no much larger one-base neighbor in the sample; base qualities were not kept. Participants in the prospective study were aged roughly 18 to 89 years, lived in some 24 United States geographic areas, and enrolled through a virtual design. In the prospective study, cohorts were assigned on the basis of participant-reported clinical history obtained from a screening survey and a study questionnaire. Recovered participants in ImmuneRACE Cohort 3 were defined by two consecutive negative NP/OP PCR tests, clearance by a healthcare professional, or resolution of symptoms. Mobile phlebotomists in the prospective study collected whole blood, serum and a nasopharyngeal or oropharyngeal swab from every participant. Additional blood draws and questionnaires over an approximately 2-month period could optionally be provided by prospective study participants. Before DNA extraction, prospective study blood samples were shipped either frozen or at room temperature.

The immunoSEQ Assay, a bias-controlled multiplex PCR, was used to amplify TCRbeta CDR3 regions from genomic DNA. Per the authors' processing: The number of nucleated cells in each sample was estimated from the amplification of reference gene primers within the assay. To quantify the absolute abundance of each unique TCRbeta CDR3 rearrangement, sequence reads were collapsed and filtered. Productive Simpson clonality was computed per sample as the square root of Simpson's diversity index over productive rearrangements. TCRdb provides this immuneACCESS table in a form limited to in-frame rearrangements. Some clones are lacking; in checked studies, under half of them reflect an unresolved V gene, and why the rest are absent is not known. The V and J calls and clone size are taken from that table; D and trimming were inferred from the DNA. In all, the sample holds about 270,000 clones, and about nine tenths of those were seen once. Jointly, the top ten make up 3% of the sample.

The sequence was obtained from a woman aged 50 to 65 who had recovered from COVID-19. The sample was PBMCs or T cells enriched from blood (not recorded which). The rearranged chain carries TRBV4-3 and TRBJ2-7; a confident D gene designation cannot be given. For the CDR3, the sequence is CASSQDFGYSYEQYF. The DNA sequence reads TGCGCCAGCAGCCAAGATTTCGGGTACTCCTACGAGCAGTACTTC.